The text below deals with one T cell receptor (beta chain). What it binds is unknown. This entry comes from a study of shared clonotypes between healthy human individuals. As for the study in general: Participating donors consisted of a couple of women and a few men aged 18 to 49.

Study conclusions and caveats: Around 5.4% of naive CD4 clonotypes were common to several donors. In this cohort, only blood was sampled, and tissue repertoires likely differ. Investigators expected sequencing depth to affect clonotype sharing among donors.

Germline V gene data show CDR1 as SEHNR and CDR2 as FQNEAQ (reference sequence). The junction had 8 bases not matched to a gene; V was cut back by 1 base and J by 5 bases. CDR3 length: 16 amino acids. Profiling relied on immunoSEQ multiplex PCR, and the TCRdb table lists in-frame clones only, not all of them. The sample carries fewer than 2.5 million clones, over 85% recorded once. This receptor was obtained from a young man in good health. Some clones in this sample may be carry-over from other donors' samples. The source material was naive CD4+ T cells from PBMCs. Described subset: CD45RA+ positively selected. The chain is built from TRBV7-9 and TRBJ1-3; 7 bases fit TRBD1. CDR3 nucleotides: TGTGCCAGCAGCTTAGTGAGAGGGACAGCACGAAACACCATATATTTT. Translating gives CASSLVRGTARNTIYF.